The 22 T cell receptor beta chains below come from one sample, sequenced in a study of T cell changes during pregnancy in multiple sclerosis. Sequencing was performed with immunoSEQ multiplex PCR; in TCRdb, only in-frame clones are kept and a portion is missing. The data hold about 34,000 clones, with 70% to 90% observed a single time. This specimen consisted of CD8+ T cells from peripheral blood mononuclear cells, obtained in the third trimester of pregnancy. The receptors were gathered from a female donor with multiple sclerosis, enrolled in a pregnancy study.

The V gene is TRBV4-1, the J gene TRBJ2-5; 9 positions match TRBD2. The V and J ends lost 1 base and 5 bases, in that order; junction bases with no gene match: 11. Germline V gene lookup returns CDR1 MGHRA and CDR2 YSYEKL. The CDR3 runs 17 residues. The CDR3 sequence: CASSQVGGGGARETQYF. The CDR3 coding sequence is TGCGCCAGCAGCCAAGTTGGTGGCGGGGGGGCTCGGGAGACCCAGTACTTC.

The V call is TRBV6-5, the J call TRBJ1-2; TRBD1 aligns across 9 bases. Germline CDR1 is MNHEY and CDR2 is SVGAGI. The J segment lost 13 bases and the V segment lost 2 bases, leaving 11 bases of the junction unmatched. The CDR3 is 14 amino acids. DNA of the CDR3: TGTGCCAGCAGTTACGCCGGGACAGGGAACCCATCCACCTTC. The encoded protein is CASSYAGTGNPSTF.

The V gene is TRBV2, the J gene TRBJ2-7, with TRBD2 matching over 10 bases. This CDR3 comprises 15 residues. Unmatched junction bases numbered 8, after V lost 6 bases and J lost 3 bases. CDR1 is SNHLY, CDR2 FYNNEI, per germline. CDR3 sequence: CASREASGGHYEQYF. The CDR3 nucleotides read TGTGCCAGCAGAGAGGCTAGCGGGGGCCACTACGAGCAGTACTTC.

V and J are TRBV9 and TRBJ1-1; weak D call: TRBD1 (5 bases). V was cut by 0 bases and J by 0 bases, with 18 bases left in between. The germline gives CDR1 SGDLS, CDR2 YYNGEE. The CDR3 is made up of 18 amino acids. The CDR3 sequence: CASSVDLAGNGMNTEAFF. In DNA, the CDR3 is TGTGCCAGCAGCGTAGACCTTGCAGGGAACGGCATGAACACTGAAGCTTTCTTT.

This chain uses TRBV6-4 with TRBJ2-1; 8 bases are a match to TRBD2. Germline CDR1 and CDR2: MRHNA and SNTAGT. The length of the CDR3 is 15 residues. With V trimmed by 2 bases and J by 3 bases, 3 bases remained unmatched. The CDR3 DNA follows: TGTGCCAGCAGTGACCCGGGACTAGACTACAATGAGCAGTTCTTC. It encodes CASSDPGLDYNEQFF.

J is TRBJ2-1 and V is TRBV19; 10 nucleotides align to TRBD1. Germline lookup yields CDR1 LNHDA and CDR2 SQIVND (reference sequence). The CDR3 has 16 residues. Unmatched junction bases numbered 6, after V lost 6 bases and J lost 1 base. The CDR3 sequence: CASSTTGGLSYNEQFF. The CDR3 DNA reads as TGTGCCAGTAGCACGACAGGGGGCTTATCCTACAATGAGCAGTTCTTC. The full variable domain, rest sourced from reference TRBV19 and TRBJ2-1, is DGGITQSPKYLFRKEGQNVTLSCEQNLNHDAMYWYRQDPGQGLRLIYYSQIVNDFQKGDIAEGYSVSREKKESFPLTVTSAQKNPTAFYLCASSTTGGLSYNEQFFGPGTRLTVL.

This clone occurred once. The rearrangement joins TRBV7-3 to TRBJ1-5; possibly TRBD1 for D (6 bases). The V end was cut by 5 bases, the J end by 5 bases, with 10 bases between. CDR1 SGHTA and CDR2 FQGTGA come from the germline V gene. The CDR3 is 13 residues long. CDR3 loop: CASSRTVDQPQHF. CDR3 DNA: TGTGCCAGCAGCCGGACAGTGGATCAGCCCCAGCATTTT.

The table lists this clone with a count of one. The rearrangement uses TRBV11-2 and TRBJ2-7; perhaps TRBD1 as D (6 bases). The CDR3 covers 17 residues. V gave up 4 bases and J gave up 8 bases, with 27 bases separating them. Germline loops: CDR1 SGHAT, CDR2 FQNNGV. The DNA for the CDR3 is TGTGCCAGCAGCTCGGTGCTCGCAGGGGCCGCGCTTTTCAAGCAGTACTTC. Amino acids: CASSSVLAGAALFKQYF.

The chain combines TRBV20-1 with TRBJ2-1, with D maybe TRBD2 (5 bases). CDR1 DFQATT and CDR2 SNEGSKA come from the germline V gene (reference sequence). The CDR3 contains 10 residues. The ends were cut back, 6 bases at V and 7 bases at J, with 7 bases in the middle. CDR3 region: CSAPGNEQFF. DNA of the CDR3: TGCAGTGCCCCGGGGAATGAGCAGTTCTTC.

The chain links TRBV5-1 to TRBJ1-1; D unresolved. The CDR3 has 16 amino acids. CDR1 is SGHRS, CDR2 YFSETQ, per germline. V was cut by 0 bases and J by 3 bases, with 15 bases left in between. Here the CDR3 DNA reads TGCGCCAGCAGCTTGGGTTTGCGGGAAGGGCACACTGAAGCTTTCTTT. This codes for CASSLGLREGHTEAFF.

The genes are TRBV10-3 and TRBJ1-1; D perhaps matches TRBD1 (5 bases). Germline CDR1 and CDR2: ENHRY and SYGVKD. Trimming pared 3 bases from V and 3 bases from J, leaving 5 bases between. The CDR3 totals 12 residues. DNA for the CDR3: TGTGCCATCAGTGAAGGGGACACTGAAGCTTTCTTT. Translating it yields CAISEGDTEAFF.

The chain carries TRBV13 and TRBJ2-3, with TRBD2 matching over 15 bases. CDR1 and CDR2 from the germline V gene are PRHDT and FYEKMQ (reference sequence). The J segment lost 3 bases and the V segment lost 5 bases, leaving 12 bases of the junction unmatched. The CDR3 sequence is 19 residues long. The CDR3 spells CASSKVGTSGGRGTDTQYF. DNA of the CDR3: TGTGCCAGCAGCAAGGTCGGGACTAGCGGGGGGAGAGGTACAGATACGCAGTATTTT. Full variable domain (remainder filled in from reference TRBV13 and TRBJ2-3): AAGVIQSPRHLIKEKRETATLKCYPIPRHDTVYWYQQGPGQDPQFLISFYEKMQSDKGSIPDRFSAQQFSDYHSELNMSSLELGDSALYFCASSKVGTSGGRGTDTQYFGPGTRLTVL.

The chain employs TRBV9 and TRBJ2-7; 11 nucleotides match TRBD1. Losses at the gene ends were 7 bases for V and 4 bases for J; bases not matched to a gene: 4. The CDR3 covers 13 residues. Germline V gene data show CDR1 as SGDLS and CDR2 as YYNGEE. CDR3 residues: CASGTGGVYEQYF. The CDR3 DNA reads TGTGCCAGCGGGACAGGGGGTGTATACGAGCAGTACTTC.

This chain's CDR3 is CASITGGDREYEQYF. CDR3 bases: TGTGCCAGCATTACTGGGGGGGACAGGGAATACGAGCAGTACTTC. This chain connects TRBV2 to TRBJ2-7; 9 positions agree with TRBD1. The CDR3 spans 15 residues. With V trimmed by 7 bases and J by 4 bases, 11 bases remained unmatched. Looked up from germline, CDR1 is SNHLY and CDR2 is FYNNEI.

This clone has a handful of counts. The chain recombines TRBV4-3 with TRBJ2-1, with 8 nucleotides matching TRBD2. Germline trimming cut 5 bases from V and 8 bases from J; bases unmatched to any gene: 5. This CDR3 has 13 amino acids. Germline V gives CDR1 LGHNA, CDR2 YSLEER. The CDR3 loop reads CASSGPGGDEQFF. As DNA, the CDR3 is TGCGCCAGCAGCGGCCCGGGGGGGGATGAGCAGTTCTTC.

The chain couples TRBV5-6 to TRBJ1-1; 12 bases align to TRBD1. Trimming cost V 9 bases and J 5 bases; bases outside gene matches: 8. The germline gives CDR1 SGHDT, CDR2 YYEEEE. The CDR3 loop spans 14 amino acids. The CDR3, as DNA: TGTGCCACCGGGACAGGGGGCTCTTGGACTGAAGCTTTCTTT. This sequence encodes CATGTGGSWTEAFF.

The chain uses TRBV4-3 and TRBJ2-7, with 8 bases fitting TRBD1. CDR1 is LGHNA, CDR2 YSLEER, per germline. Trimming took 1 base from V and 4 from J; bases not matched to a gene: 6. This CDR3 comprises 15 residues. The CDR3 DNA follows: TGCGCCAGCAGCCAAGGGGGGACAGGTTCATACGAGCAGTACTTC. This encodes CASSQGGTGSYEQYF.

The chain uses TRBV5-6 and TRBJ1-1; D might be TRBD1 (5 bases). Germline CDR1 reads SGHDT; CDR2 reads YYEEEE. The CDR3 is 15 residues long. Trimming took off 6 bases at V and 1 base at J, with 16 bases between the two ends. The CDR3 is CASTIGAGGNTEAFF. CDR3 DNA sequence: TGTGCCAGCACCATTGGGGCGGGGGGGAACACTGAAGCTTTCTTT.

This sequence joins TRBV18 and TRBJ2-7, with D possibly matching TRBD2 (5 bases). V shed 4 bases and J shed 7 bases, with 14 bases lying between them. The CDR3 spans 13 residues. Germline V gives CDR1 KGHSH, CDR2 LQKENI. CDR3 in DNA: TGTGCCAGCTCACGTCCCGGGGAGAGGGAGCAGTACTTC. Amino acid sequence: CASSRPGEREQYF.

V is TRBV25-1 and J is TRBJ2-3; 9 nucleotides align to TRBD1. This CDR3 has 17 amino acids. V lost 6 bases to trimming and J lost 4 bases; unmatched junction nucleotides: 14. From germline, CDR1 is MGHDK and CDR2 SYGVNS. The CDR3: CASSTPYPGQGPDTQYF. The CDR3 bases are TGTGCCAGCAGCACCCCGTACCCGGGACAGGGTCCAGATACGCAGTATTTT.

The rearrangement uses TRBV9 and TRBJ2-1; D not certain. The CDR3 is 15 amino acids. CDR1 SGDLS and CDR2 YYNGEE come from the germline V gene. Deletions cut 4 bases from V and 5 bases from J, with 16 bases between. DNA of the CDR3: TGTGCCAGCAGCCCGAGTGGTAGTTCTAACAATGAGCAGTTCTTC. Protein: CASSPSGSSNNEQFF.

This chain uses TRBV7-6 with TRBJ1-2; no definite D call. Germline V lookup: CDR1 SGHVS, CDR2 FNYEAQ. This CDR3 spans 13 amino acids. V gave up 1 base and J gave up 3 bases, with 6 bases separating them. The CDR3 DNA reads TGTGCCAGCAGCTTAGGGGAGGACTATGGCTACACCTTC. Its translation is CASSLGEDYGYTF.